This passage covers 10 T cell receptor beta chains from one sample sequenced in a study of beta chain features in type 1 diabetes. Sequenced material consisted of expressed TCRB transcripts (all of the isolated RNA was reverse transcribed). Assay used: immunoSEQ multiplex PCR; TCRdb lists only in-frame clones, some missing. The data contain fewer than 250,000 clones, about 63% of them singletons. The source material was naive CD4+ T cells from blood. All receptors come from a man younger than 45 in good health.

The chain is built from TRBV7-2 and TRBJ2-1; 8 nucleotides match TRBD2. V trimming: 0 bases; J trimming: 8 bases; junction bases outside the gene matches: 0. Germline V CDR1 and CDR2: SGHTA, FQGNSA. The CDR3 runs to 13 residues. CDR3: CASSLAREDEQFF. CDR3 DNA sequence: TGTGCCAGCAGCTTAGCGCGGGAGGATGAGCAGTTCTTC.

Turning to this clone: This sample also contains other DNA sequences that code for the same CDR3. The J gene is TRBJ2-3, the V gene TRBV7-2; D perhaps matches TRBD2 (6 bases). CDR1 is SGHTA and CDR2 is FQGNSA in the germline V gene. The CDR3 loop spans 12 amino acids. The germline V and J ends were trimmed by 2 bases and 6 bases, with 6 bases remaining between them. The DNA of the CDR3 is TGTGCCAGCAGCTTACTAGCGGATACGCAGTATTTT. Translated, it gives CASSLLADTQYF.

This clone was counted only a few times. The chain links TRBV7-2 to TRBJ2-4; D not resolved. V dropped 1 base and J dropped 0 bases, with 4 bases sitting between them. The CDR3 extends over 14 amino acids. CDR1 and CDR2 (germline): SGHTA, FQGNSA. The CDR3 region has the DNA TGTGCCAGCAGCTTAGAATTAGCCAAAAACATTCAGTACTTC. It translates to CASSLELAKNIQYF.

This chain joins TRBV29-1 and TRBJ2-7; 8 bases map to TRBD2. This CDR3 is built from 13 residues. V shed 5 bases and J 3 bases; nucleotides not matched to a gene: 6. Germline V gives CDR1 SQVTM, CDR2 ANQGSEA. The CDR3, as DNA: TGCAGCGTTACACGGACTAGCAACTACGAGCAGTACTTC. Translated, it gives CSVTRTSNYEQYF.

V is TRBV5-4 and J is TRBJ2-3, with D tentatively TRBD1 or TRBD2 (5 bases each). Trimming removed 1 base at V and 6 bases at J, with 9 bases between. There are 13 residues in the CDR3. Germline V gene data show CDR1 as SGHNT and CDR2 as YYREEE (reference sequence). The CDR3 region is CASSLQGGDTQYF. The CDR3 DNA follows: TGTGCCAGCAGCTTGCAGGGCGGGGATACGCAGTATTTT.

This sequence joins TRBV30 and TRBJ2-3, with TRBD1 matching 7 bases. This CDR3 has 14 residues. Germline V CDR1 and CDR2: GTSNPN, SVGIG (reference sequence). V lost 2 bases to trimming and J lost 1 base; unmatched junction nucleotides: 3. The CDR3 loop reads CAWSRDRGTDTQYF. The CDR3 bases are TGTGCCTGGAGTCGAGACAGGGGCACAGATACGCAGTATTTT.

The J gene is TRBJ2-2, the V gene TRBV30; D unclear. This CDR3 is 14 amino acids long. Looked up from germline, CDR1 is GTSNPN and CDR2 is SVGIG (reference sequence). Trimming took 0 bases from V and 6 from J, leaving 11 bases between them. The CDR3 region is CAWSVLKGSGELFF. The DNA for the CDR3 is TGTGCCTGGAGTGTTCTGAAGGGATCCGGGGAGCTGTTTTTT.

This clone has only one observation. V gene TRBV7-2 combines with J gene TRBJ2-3, with 12 bases fitting TRBD2. J gave up 5 bases and V 0 bases, and 6 bases lay outside the gene matches. The germline CDR1 and CDR2 sequences are SGHTA and FQGNSA. The CDR3 covers 17 residues. This chain's CDR3 is CASSLALTSGGRDTQYF. The CDR3 coding sequence is TGTGCCAGCAGCTTAGCGCTGACTAGCGGGGGCCGAGATACGCAGTATTTT.

Here the CDR3 DNA reads TGTGCCTGGACCCGGGACATTTCCTACGAGCAGTACTTC. Amino acids: CAWTRDISYEQYF. The chain is built from TRBV30 and TRBJ2-7, with D maybe TRBD1 (6 bases). CDR1 and CDR2 (germline): GTSNPN, SVGIG (reference sequence). V was trimmed by 4 bases and J by 1 base, leaving 11 bases between them. The CDR3 covers 13 residues.

The genes are TRBV30 and TRBJ2-7; no clear D. V lost 3 bases and J 3 bases, leaving 12 bases between the germline ends. The germline gives CDR1 GTSNPN, CDR2 SVGIG (reference sequence). The CDR3 length is 13 residues. CDR3 region: CAWSNNKFYEQYF. CDR3 bases: TGTGCCTGGAGCAACAATAAGTTCTACGAGCAGTACTTC.